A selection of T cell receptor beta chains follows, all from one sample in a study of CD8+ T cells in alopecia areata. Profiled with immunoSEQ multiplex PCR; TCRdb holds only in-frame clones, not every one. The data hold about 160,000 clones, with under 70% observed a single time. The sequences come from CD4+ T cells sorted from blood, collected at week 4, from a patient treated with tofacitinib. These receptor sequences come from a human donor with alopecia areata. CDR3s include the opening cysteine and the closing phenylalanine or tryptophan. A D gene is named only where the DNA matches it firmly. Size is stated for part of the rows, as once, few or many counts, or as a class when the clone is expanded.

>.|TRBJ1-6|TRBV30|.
TGTGCCTGTTCTTCTCGGGGAAGATCACCCCTCCACTTT
CACSSRGRSPLHF
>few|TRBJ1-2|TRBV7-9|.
TGTGCCAGCAGCACCCTGACTGTGTTCTATGGCTACACCTTC
CASSTLTVFYGYTF
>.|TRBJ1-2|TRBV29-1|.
TGCAGCGTTGAGGTTCTACATGGTGGCTACACCTTC
CSVEVLHGGYTF
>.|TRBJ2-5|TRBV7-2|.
TGTGCCAGCAGCTTACCATGGGAGACCCAGTACTTC
CASSLPWETQYF
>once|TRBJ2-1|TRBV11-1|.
TGTGCCAGCAGAGGGGGGTTGAGCTCCTACAATGAGCAGTTCTTC
CASRGGLSSYNEQFF
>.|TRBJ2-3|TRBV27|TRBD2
TGTGCCAGCAGTTTATGGGGCGGGGGAGTCACAGATACGCAGTATTTT
CASSLWGGGVTDTQYF
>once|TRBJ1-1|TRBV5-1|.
TGCGCCAGCAGCCCGCAGGGGAAGCTCGAAGCTTTCTTT
CASSPQGKLEAFF
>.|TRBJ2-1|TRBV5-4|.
TGTGCCAGCAGATTAGAGGGCACCACCCGGAATGAGCAGTTCTTC
CASRLEGTTRNEQFF
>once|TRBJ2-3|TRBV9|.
TGTGCCAGCAGCGTAGCTTCCCCCCGCCTCACAGATACGCAGTATTTT
CASSVASPRLTDTQYF
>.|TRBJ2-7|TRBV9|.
TGTGCCAGCAGCGTAGAACCCCCTGACCACGAGCAGTACTTC
CASSVEPPDHEQYF
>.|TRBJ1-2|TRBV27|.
TGTGCCAGCAGTCACGGTCCAACCCAGGGCTACACCTTC
CASSHGPTQGYTF
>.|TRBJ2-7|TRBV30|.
TGTGCCTGGAGTGCAGTGGGCGGCTACGAGCAGTACTTC
CAWSAVGGYEQYF
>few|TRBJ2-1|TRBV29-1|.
TGCAGCGTTGAGCCTGCACAGGGTAAGCAGTTCTTC
CSVEPAQGKQFF
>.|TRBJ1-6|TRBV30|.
TGTGCCTGGAGTTCGGGGTCAGGGAGTTCACCCCTCCACTTT
CAWSSGSGSSPLHF
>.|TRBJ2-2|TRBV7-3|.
TGTGCCAGCAGCCCTACGGACACGAACACCGGGGAGCTGTTTTTT
CASSPTDTNTGELFF
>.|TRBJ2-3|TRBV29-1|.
TGCAGCGTTGCTCGCCCCGACGAGAGCACAGATACGCAGTATTTT
CSVARPDESTDTQYF
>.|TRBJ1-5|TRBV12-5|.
TGTGCTAGTGGTTTAGGGACCGCGGGGATTCAGCCCCAGCATTTT
CASGLGTAGIQPQHF
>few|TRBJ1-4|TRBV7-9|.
TGTGCCAGCAGCACGAGGAGGAAACTGTTTTTT
CASSTRRKLFF
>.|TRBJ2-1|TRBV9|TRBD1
TGTGCCAGCAGCGTAGTAGACAGGGGTACCTACAATGAGCAGTTCTTC
CASSVVDRGTYNEQFF
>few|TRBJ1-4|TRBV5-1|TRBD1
TGCGCCAGCAGCTTACAGGGGGCTAATGAAAAACTGTTTTTT
CASSLQGANEKLFF
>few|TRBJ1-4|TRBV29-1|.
TGCAGCGCCCGCACAGGGGAAAAACTGTTTTTT
CSARTGEKLFF
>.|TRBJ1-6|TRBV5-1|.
TGCGCCAGCAGCGCGGATCCCAATTCACCCCTCCACTTT
CASSADPNSPLHF
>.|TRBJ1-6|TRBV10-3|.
TGTGCCATCAGTGAGTTGATGGACAGCGCTTCACCCCTCCACTTT
CAISELMDSASPLHF
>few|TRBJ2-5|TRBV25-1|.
TGTGCCAGCAGTGATCCCGGGTTCAGGGCCCAGTACTTC
CASSDPGFRAQYF
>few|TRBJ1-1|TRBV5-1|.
TGCGCCAGCAGCTTGGACAACACTGAAGCTTTCTTT
CASSLDNTEAFF
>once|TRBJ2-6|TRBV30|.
TGTGCCTGGAGCCAGAGTGGGGCCAACGTCCTGACTTTC
CAWSQSGANVLTF
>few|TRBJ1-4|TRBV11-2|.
TGTGCCAGCAGCTTGGGTTCCGGAACTAATGAAAAACTGTTTTTT
CASSLGSGTNEKLFF
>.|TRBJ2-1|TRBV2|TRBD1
TGTGCCAGCAGTGCCCGGACAGGGCCCTACAATGAGCAGTTCTTC
CASSARTGPYNEQFF
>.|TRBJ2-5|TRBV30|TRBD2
TGTGCCTGGAGTACGGGACTAGCGGGAGAGACCCAGTACTTC
CAWSTGLAGETQYF
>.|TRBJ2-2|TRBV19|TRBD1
TGTGCCAGCGCCCTGACAGGGCTCATCGGGGAGCTGTTTTTT
CASALTGLIGELFF
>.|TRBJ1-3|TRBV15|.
TGTGCCACCAGCTCACGCAGAGGAAACACCATATATTTT
CATSSRRGNTIYF
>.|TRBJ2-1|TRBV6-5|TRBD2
TGTGCCAGCAGGAAAGCGGGACTAAACAAGCAGTTCTTC
CASRKAGLNKQFF
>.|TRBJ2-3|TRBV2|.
TGTGCCAGCATCGGGCAGGGCACAGATACGCAGTATTTT
CASIGQGTDTQYF
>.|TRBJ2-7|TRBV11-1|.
TGTGCCAGCAGCTTAGATGGGGGCTCCTACGAGCAGTACTTC
CASSLDGGSYEQYF
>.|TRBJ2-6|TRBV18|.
TGTGCCAGCTCACCTGCCAATCGTGGGGTGTCTGGGGCCAACGTCCTGACTTTC
CASSPANRGVSGANVLTF
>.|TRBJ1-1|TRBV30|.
TGTGCCTGGAGTGTGCCCTGGAGTGGTTTCACTGAAGCTTTCTTT
CAWSVPWSGFTEAFF
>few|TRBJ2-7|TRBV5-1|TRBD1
TGCGCCAGCAGCTTGGCCCCGGGACAGATGTACGAGCAGTACTTC
CASSLAPGQMYEQYF
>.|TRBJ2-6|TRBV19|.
TGTGCCAGTAGTATCGGGGCTGGGGCCAACGTCCTGACTTTC
CASSIGAGANVLTF
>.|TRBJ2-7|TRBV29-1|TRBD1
TGCAGCGCCAGAGCCGGGACAGGTGTTGTCGAGCAGTACTTC
CSARAGTGVVEQYF
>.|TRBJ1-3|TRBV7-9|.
TGTGCCTCTGAGAACGACTCTGGAAACACCATATATTTT
CASENDSGNTIYF